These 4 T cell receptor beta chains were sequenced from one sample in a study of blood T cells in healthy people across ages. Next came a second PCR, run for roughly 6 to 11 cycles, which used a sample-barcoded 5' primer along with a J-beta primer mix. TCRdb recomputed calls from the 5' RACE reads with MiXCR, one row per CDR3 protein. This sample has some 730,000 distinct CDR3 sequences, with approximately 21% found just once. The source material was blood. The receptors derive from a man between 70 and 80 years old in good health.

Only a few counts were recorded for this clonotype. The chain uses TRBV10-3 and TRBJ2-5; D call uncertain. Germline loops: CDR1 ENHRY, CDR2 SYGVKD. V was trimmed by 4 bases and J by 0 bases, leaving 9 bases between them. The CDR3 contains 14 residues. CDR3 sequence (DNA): TGTGCCATCAGTGGTACAGCGTACCAAGAGACCCAGTACTTC. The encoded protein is CAISGTAYQETQYF.

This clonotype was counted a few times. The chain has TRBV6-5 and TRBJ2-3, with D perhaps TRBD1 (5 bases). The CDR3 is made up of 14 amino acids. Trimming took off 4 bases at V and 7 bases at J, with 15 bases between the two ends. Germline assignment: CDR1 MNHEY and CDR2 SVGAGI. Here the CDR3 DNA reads TGTGCCAGCAGTTTTCAGGCAGGGCTAAATACGCAGTATTTT. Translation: CASSFQAGLNTQYF.

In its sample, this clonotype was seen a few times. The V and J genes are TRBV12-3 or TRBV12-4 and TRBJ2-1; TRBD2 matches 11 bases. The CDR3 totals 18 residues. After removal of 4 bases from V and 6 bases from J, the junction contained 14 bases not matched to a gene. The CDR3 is CASSSQGGWLAGGNEQFF. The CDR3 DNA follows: TGTGCCAGCAGTTCCCAGGGTGGTTGGCTAGCGGGAGGCAATGAGCAGTTCTTC.

CDR3 loop: CSAYSAPQELFF. The CDR3 region has the DNA TGCAGTGCTTATTCGGCCCCGCAGGAACTGTTTTTT. The V and J genes are TRBV20-1 and TRBJ1-4; no definite D call. The germline V gene has CDR1 DFQATT and CDR2 SNEGSKA (reference sequence). V was pared by 5 bases and J by 12 bases, with 16 bases between. The CDR3 has 12 residues.